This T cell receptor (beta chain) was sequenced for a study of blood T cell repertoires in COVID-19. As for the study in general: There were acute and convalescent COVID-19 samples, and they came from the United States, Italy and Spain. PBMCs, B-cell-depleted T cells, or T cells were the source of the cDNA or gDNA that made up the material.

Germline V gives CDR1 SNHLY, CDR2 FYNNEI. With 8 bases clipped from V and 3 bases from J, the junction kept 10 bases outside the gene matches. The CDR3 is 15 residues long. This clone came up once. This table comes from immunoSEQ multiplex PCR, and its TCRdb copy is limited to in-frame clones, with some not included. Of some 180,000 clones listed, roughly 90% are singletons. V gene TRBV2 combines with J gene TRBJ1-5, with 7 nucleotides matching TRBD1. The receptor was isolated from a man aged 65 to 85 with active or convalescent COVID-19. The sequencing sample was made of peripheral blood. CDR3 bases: TGTGCCAGCCGAAGACAGGGAACCAACAATCAGCCCCAGCATTTT. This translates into CASRRQGTNNQPQHF.